What follows are 20 T cell receptor beta chains derived from one specimen sequenced in a study of blood T cell repertoires in COVID-19. Assay used: immunoSEQ multiplex PCR; TCRdb lists only in-frame clones, some missing. The table records about 240,000 clones, 80% to 95% of them present only once. The sequenced sample consisted of peripheral blood. The receptor set was obtained from a man in his thirties or forties with COVID-19, enrolled during active disease.

CDR3 protein: CASSSDRGPIYGYTF. For the CDR3, the DNA is TGTGCCAGCAGCTCTGACAGGGGGCCCATCTATGGCTACACCTTC. This chain links TRBV11-2 with TRBJ1-2; 10 bases match TRBD1. The CDR3 totals 15 residues. V shed 4 bases, J shed 4 bases, and the junction held 6 bases outside the gene matches. Germline V gene sequence: CDR1 SGHAT, CDR2 FQNNGV.

The rearrangement links TRBV24-1 to TRBJ2-5, with no clear D. This CDR3 spans 13 amino acids. Germline CDR1 and CDR2: KGHDR and SFDVKD. The V gene lost 0 bases and the J gene lost 4 bases, with 5 bases spanning the gap. CDR3 residues: CATSDLTGETQYF. CDR3 in DNA: TGTGCCACCAGTGATTTGACGGGAGAGACCCAGTACTTC.

The chain combines TRBV2 with TRBJ1-4; 9 bases line up with TRBD1. CDR3 length: 15 residues. Germline lookup yields CDR1 SNHLY and CDR2 FYNNEI. V shed 3 bases, J shed 4 bases, and the junction held 3 bases outside the gene matches. CDR3 protein: CASSDRGQGNEKLFF. CDR3 nucleotide sequence: TGTGCCAGCAGTGATAGGGGACAGGGTAATGAAAAACTGTTTTTT.

The rearrangement uses TRBV11-2 and TRBJ1-1, with D tentatively TRBD1 (6 bases). Germline V CDR1 and CDR2: SGHAT, FQNNGV. The V gene lost 1 base and the J gene lost 7 bases, with 19 bases spanning the gap. The CDR3 is made up of 16 amino acids. CDR3 nucleotide sequence: TGTGCCAGCAGCTTAGGATTCAGGGGCATTCCTGATGAAGCTTTCTTT. Protein: CASSLGFRGIPDEAFF.

This sequence joins TRBV6-4 and TRBJ2-5, with 8 bases lining up with TRBD2. The CDR3 runs 16 residues. The germline V gene has CDR1 MRHNA and CDR2 SNTAGT. The trim removed 7 bases at V and 6 bases at J, leaving 16 bases unmatched. The CDR3 protein is CASIAPLGLAWQTQYF. In DNA form, the CDR3 reads TGTGCCAGCATAGCCCCCCTAGGACTAGCTTGGCAGACCCAGTACTTC.

This clone has just one count. V gene TRBV7-2 combines with J gene TRBJ1-1, with 9 bases matching TRBD1. Trimming cost V 4 bases and J 1 base; bases outside gene matches: 1. CDR1 and CDR2 from the germline V gene are SGHTA and FQGNSA. The CDR3 runs to 14 residues. The DNA for the CDR3 is TGTGCCAGCAGCTCGGACAGGGGGAACACTGAAGCTTTCTTT. Amino acids: CASSSDRGNTEAFF. Filled out from reference TRBV7-2 and TRBJ1-1, the complete variable domain reads GAGVSQSPSNKVTEKGKDVELRCDPISGHTALYWYRQSLGQGLEFLIYFQGNSAPDKSGLPSDRFSAERTGGSVSTLTIQRTQQEDSAVYLCASSSDRGNTEAFFGQGTRLTVV.

This chain links TRBV11-2 with TRBJ1-2; 10 bases align to TRBD1. Looked up from germline, CDR1 is SGHAT and CDR2 is FQNNGV. Trimming removed 5 bases from V and 6 bases from J; junction bases left unmatched: 3. This CDR3 spans 13 amino acids. The CDR3: CASSEGQGHGYTF. CDR3 sequence (DNA): TGTGCCAGCAGCGAGGGACAGGGGCATGGCTACACCTTC.

V is TRBV2 and J is TRBJ2-5; TRBD2 matches at 8 bases. The CDR3 spans 15 residues. CDR1 and CDR2 (germline): SNHLY, FYNNEI. V was pared by 3 bases and J by 4 bases, with 7 bases of the junction left unmatched. The CDR3 reads CASSEDSGVGETQYF. In DNA, the CDR3 is TGTGCCAGCAGTGAGGATAGCGGGGTCGGAGAGACCCAGTACTTC. The entire variable domain, with the rest obtained from reference TRBV2 and TRBJ2-5, is as follows: EPEVTQTPSHQVTQMGQEVILRCVPISNHLYFYWYRQILGQKVEFLVSFYNNEISEKSEIFDDQFSVERPDGSNFTLKIRSTKLEDSAMYFCASSEDSGVGETQYFGPGTRLLVL.

The rearrangement uses TRBV9 and TRBJ2-3, with 10 bases lining up with TRBD2. The ends lost 4 bases at V and 1 base at J; junction bases unmatched: 3. CDR1 is SGDLS and CDR2 is YYNGEE in the germline V gene. The CDR3 totals 15 residues. The CDR3 sequence is CASSRTSGGTDTQYF. In DNA, the CDR3 is TGTGCCAGCAGCCGTACTAGCGGGGGCACAGATACGCAGTATTTT. Looking up the rest from reference TRBV9 and TRBJ2-3 gives the full variable domain: DSGVTQTPKHLITATGQRVTLRCSPRSGDLSVYWYQQSLDQGLQFLIQYYNGEERAKGNILERFSAQQFPDLHSELNLSSLELGDSALYFCASSRTSGGTDTQYFGPGTRLTVL.

The CDR3 region has the DNA TGCGCCAGCAGCTTGGCTCCAGGGGGCAATTCACCCCTCCACTTT. Residues: CASSLAPGGNSPLHF. The V call is TRBV5-1, the J call TRBJ1-6; TRBD1 matches 8 bases. The CDR3 has 15 amino acids. V was pared by 0 bases and J by 7 bases, with 3 bases of the junction left unmatched. CDR1 is SGHRS and CDR2 is YFSETQ in the germline V gene.

The chain employs TRBV5-1 and TRBJ2-7; D remains unclear. Germline V CDR1 and CDR2: SGHRS, YFSETQ. This CDR3 spans 13 amino acids. V lost 0 bases and J 3 bases, leaving 7 bases between the germline ends. The CDR3 loop reads CASSLDGDYEQYF. The CDR3 DNA follows: TGCGCCAGCAGCTTGGACGGAGACTACGAGCAGTACTTC.

The chain links TRBV7-9 to TRBJ1-6; D gene unclear. V shed 10 bases and J shed 5 bases, with 15 bases lying between them. The CDR3 sequence is 14 residues long. Germline CDR1 is SEHNR and CDR2 is FQNEAQ (reference sequence). The CDR3 DNA sequence: TGTGCCAATCGGGGTCAGGCGGATAATTCACCCCTCCACTTT. Translation gives CANRGQADNSPLHF.

The J gene is TRBJ2-5, the V gene TRBV7-9, with a tentative D call TRBD2 (6 bases). Trimming stripped 5 bases from V and 4 bases from J, with 17 bases between. CDR1 and CDR2 (germline): SEHNR, FQNEAQ (reference sequence). The CDR3 loop spans 15 amino acids. CDR3 protein: CASSPFGGKGETQYF. The DNA for the CDR3 is TGTGCCAGCAGCCCCTTTGGGGGGAAGGGAGAGACCCAGTACTTC.

J is TRBJ2-3 and V is TRBV5-4; tentatively, D is TRBD1 (6 bases). CDR3 length: 15 amino acids. V lost 4 bases, J lost 4 bases, and 16 bases lay in between. Looked up from germline, CDR1 is SGHNT and CDR2 is YYREEE (reference sequence). DNA for the CDR3: TGTGCCAGCAGCAAACCGGGACAAAGCGCAGATACGCAGTATTTT. Translated, it gives CASSKPGQSADTQYF.

The V and J genes are TRBV27 and TRBJ2-7; 7 bases line up with TRBD2. Per germline, CDR1 MNHEY and CDR2 SMNVEV (reference sequence). V lost 5 bases and J lost 5; bases outside the gene matches: 12. There are 15 residues in the CDR3. CDR3 residues: CASSPPGEGRNEQYF. In DNA, the CDR3 is TGTGCCAGCAGTCCCCCGGGGGAGGGTAGGAACGAGCAGTACTTC.

This clone was recorded once. This rearrangement joins TRBV5-1 to TRBJ1-4; D perhaps matches TRBD1 (5 bases). V was shortened by 0 bases and J by 8 bases, with 11 bases between the two germline ends. The CDR3 covers 14 residues. Germline CDR1 and CDR2: SGHRS and YFSETQ. The CDR3 sequence is CASSLEGTSEKLFF. In DNA, the CDR3 is TGCGCCAGCAGCTTGGAGGGGACTTCGGAAAAACTGTTTTTT.

V gene TRBV6-2 or TRBV6-3 combines with J gene TRBJ2-3; 7 positions match TRBD1. CDR1 is MNHEY, CDR2 SVGEGT, per germline. This CDR3 spans 17 amino acids. Germline trimming cut 3 bases from V and 1 base from J; bases unmatched to any gene: 10. Written as DNA, the CDR3 is TGTGCCAGCAGTTATTTGGGGGTCCAGGGGGGCACAGATACGCAGTATTTT. This encodes CASSYLGVQGGTDTQYF.

The CDR3 loop is CASSLASMTGDSYEQYF. The CDR3 coding sequence is TGCGCCAGCAGCCTCGCGTCGATGACAGGGGACTCCTACGAGCAGTACTTC. This chain links TRBV4-1 with TRBJ2-7; 8 nucleotides agree with TRBD1. This CDR3 region has 17 residues. Losses at the gene ends were 4 bases for V and 0 bases for J; bases not matched to a gene: 11. Looked up from germline, CDR1 is MGHRA and CDR2 is YSYEKL.

The CDR3 spells CASSPRGAVTNEKLFF. CDR3 DNA: TGTGCCAGCAGTCCACGGGGGGCGGTGACTAATGAAAAACTGTTTTTT. V gene TRBV27 combines with J gene TRBJ1-4; possibly TRBD1 for D (6 bases). The germline CDR1 and CDR2 sequences are MNHEY and SMNVEV (reference sequence). The CDR3 has 16 amino acids. Trimming cost V 5 bases and J 2 bases, with 15 bases left between them. Variable domain in full (rest from reference TRBV27 and TRBJ1-4): EAQVTQNPRYLITVTGKKLTVTCSQNMNHEYMSWYRQDPGLGLRQIYYSMNVEVTDKGDVPEGYKVSRKEKRNFPLILESPSPNQTSLYFCASSPRGAVTNEKLFFGSGTQLSVL.

The rearrangement links TRBV10-3 to TRBJ2-2, with D possibly matching TRBD2 (6 bases). Trimming took 11 bases from V and 2 from J, leaving 15 bases between them. Germline assignment: CDR1 ENHRY and CDR2 SYGVKD. The CDR3 contains 14 residues. The DNA for the CDR3 is TGTGCCTCCGGCGGAGGGGACAACACCGGGGAGCTGTTTTTT. Translated, it gives CASGGGDNTGELFF.